This T cell receptor beta chain was recovered during a study of cytomegalovirus exposure and HLA in healthy donors. Study-wide background: Early released data had tens of millions of unique TCRs, all coming from HLA-typed donors. Points from the study as a whole: According to an earlier analysis, most TCR beta V segments yielded productive rearrangements about 87% or about 30% of the time. Later findings reportedly placed an Asian-associated ancestry cluster below the approximately 700-donor mean for N-insertions. Most TCRs appeared rarely, but some public TCRs recurred in many donors.

As for this clone: The antigen remains undetermined.

In the PCR, 60 Vbeta and 13 Jbeta primers were used. The table came from immunoSEQ multiplex PCR; TCRdb's copy has only in-frame clones and leaves some out. Among some 270,000 clones listed, about 93% were seen once. Germline assignment: CDR1 SGHAT and CDR2 FQNNGV. The CDR3 contains 15 residues. The V gene lost 1 base and the J gene lost 5 bases, with 14 bases spanning the gap. The sequence derives from a girl aged 2-10 years in good health and CMV-seronegative. V is TRBV11-2 and J is TRBJ1-1; a weak D match, TRBD1 (6 bases). The sample was PBMCs. CDR3 nucleotide sequence: TGTGCCAGCAGCTTAGCACAGGGTTTCGGTACTGAAGCTTTCTTT. As protein: CASSLAQGFGTEAFF.